Following are 3 T cell receptor beta chains from one sample sequenced in a study of identical twins. MiXCR, run by TCRdb on the 5' RACE reads, gives a single entry per CDR3 protein. The profile shows 350,000 to 450,000 distinct CDR3 sequences, less than 20% of them singletons. The specimen was naive T cells sorted from blood. Receptors originate from a man over 45 in good health.

This chain joins TRBV5-1 and TRBJ2-6; weak D call: TRBD2 (6 bases). The CDR3 has 17 residues. Germline V gene data show CDR1 as SGHRS and CDR2 as YFSETQ. Deletions cut 3 bases from V and 4 bases from J, with 17 bases between. The chain's CDR3 is CASSSQGGAAGANVLTF. CDR3 nucleotide sequence: TGCGCCAGCAGCTCTCAGGGCGGGGCGGCGGGGGCCAACGTCCTGACTTTC.

This clonotype was picked up a small number of times. This chain uses TRBV6-5 with TRBJ1-5; D is undetermined. V dropped 2 bases and J dropped 3 bases, with 11 bases sitting between them. The CDR3 is 15 amino acids. Germline lookup yields CDR1 MNHEY and CDR2 SVGAGI. The DNA for the CDR3 is TGTGCCAGCAGTTACGTGGGAGCCATCAATCAGCCCCAGCATTTT. The encoded protein is CASSYVGAINQPQHF.

This clonotype showed up just a few times. The V call is TRBV12-3 or TRBV12-4, the J call TRBJ2-1, with a tentative D call TRBD1 (6 bases). The CDR3 loop spans 14 amino acids. V was trimmed by 4 bases and J by 8 bases, leaving 15 bases between them. CDR3 DNA sequence: TGTGCCAGCAGTTCCCCAGGGGCAGGGGATGAGCAGTTCTTC. Translation: CASSSPGAGDEQFF.